This T cell receptor (beta chain) derives from a study of blood T cells in healthy people across ages. Alongside a J-beta primer mix, a sample-barcoded 5' primer served in a second PCR lasting about 7 to 12 cycles. Each cDNA molecule was tagged by a template-switch adaptor with 12 random nucleotides. Each CDR3 protein gets one entry after TCRdb re-called the 5' RACE reads with MiXCR. This sample carries about 1,500,000 distinct CDR3 sequences, 42% of them seen once, and the ten largest clones take less than 8%. This sequence originates from a woman in her late teens or twenties in good health. Source material: blood.

The CDR3 spells CASSLVLAGEGFF. The CDR3 DNA reads as TGTGCCAGCAGCTTAGTGCTAGCGGGAGAGGGGTTCTTC. The V call is TRBV7-8, the J call TRBJ2-1, with 10 bases identical to TRBD2. The length of the CDR3 is 13 residues. Germline CDR1 SGHVS, CDR2 FQNEAQ. V shed 1 base, J shed 15 bases, and the junction held 6 bases outside the gene matches.